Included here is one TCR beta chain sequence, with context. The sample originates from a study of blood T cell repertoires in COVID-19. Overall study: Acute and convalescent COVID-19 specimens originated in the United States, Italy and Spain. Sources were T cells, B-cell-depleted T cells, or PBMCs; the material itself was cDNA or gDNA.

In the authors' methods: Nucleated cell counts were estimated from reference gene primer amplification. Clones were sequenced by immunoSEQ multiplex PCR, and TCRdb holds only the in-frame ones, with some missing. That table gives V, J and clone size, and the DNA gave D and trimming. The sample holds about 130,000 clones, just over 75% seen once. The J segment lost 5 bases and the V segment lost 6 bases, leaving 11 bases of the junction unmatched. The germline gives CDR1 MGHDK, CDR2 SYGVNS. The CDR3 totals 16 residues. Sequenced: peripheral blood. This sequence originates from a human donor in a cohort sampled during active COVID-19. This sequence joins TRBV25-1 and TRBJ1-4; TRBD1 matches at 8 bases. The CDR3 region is CASRASQGALNEKLFF. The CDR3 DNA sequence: TGTGCCAGCAGAGCTTCTCAGGGGGCCTTAAATGAAAAACTGTTTTTT.